The 5 T cell receptor beta chains below were found in one sample sequenced in a study of identical twins. TCRdb re-called the 5' RACE reads through MiXCR, storing one row per CDR3 protein. The sample includes around 1.7 million distinct CDR3 sequences, about 30% of them seen just once. The sample consisted of cord blood. These receptors originate from a newborn girl in good health.

V gene TRBV12-3 or TRBV12-4 combines with J gene TRBJ2-7; 9 bases fit TRBD2. J gave up 3 bases and V 4 bases, and 7 bases lay outside the gene matches. This CDR3 region has 15 residues. The CDR3 spells CASSSLVAGVYEQYF. DNA for the CDR3: TGTGCCAGCAGTTCCCTAGTAGCGGGAGTCTACGAGCAGTACTTC.

V usage is TRBV20-1 and J usage is TRBJ2-5; unclear D gene. V was cut by 1 base and J by 11 bases, with 14 bases left in between. From germline, CDR1 is DFQATT and CDR2 SNEGSKA (reference sequence). The CDR3 is made up of 12 amino acids. The CDR3 is CSARGPGIEQYF. Written as DNA, the CDR3 is TGCAGTGCTAGAGGCCCAGGTATAGAGCAGTACTTC.

As to this clonotype: Germline is not matched at one junction end, which may reflect a read error. The gene calls are TRBV4-1 and TRBJ2-3; 8 nucleotides match TRBD2. Germline CDR1 is MGHRA and CDR2 is YSYEKL. CDR3 length: 16 amino acids. CDR3 sequence reads: CASSQDSSGGTDTQYF. DNA for the CDR3: TGTGCCAGCAGCCAAGATAGTAGCGGGGGCACAGATACGCAGTATTTT.

The V and J genes are TRBV28 and TRBJ2-3; D is perhaps TRBD1 (5 bases). Looked up from germline, CDR1 is MDHEN and CDR2 is SYDVKM. The CDR3 is 14 amino acids. The DNA of the CDR3 is TGTGTGTGCAGTTTTGGGGCCCGATCAGATACGCAGTATTTT. It is translated as CVCSFGARSDTQYF.

This clonotype was seen a handful of times. This chain uses TRBV15 with TRBJ2-4, with D maybe TRBD1 (5 bases). The germline V gene encodes CDR1 LNHNV and CDR2 YYDKDF (reference sequence). The length of the CDR3 is 15 residues. V was shortened by 0 bases and J by 3 bases, with 9 bases between the two germline ends. Written as DNA, the CDR3 is TGTGCCACCAGCAGAGAGGCTACAGGCAAAAACATTCAGTACTTC. The encoded protein is CATSREATGKNIQYF. Using reference TRBV15 and TRBJ2-4 for the parts outside the CDR3, the full variable domain is DAMVIQNPRYQVTQFGKPVTLSCSQTLNHNVMYWYQQKSSQAPKLLFHYYDKDFNNEADTPDNFQSRRPNTSFCFLDIRSPGLGDTAMYLCATSREATGKNIQYFGAGTRLSVL.